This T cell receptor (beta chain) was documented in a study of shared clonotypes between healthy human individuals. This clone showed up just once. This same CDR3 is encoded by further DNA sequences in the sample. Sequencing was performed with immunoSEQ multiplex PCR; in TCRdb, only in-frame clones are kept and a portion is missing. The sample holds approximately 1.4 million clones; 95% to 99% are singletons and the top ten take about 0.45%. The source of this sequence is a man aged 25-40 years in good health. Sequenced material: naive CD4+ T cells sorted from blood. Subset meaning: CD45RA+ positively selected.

This CDR3 reads CASSSGTGGDTQYF. DNA for the CDR3: TGCGCCAGCAGCTCCGGGACAGGGGGAGATACGCAGTATTTT. The chain carries TRBV5-1 and TRBJ2-3; 11 nucleotides agree with TRBD1. The CDR3 runs 14 residues. Germline loops: CDR1 SGHRS, CDR2 YFSETQ. V lost 3 bases, J lost 5 bases, and 2 bases stayed unmatched.